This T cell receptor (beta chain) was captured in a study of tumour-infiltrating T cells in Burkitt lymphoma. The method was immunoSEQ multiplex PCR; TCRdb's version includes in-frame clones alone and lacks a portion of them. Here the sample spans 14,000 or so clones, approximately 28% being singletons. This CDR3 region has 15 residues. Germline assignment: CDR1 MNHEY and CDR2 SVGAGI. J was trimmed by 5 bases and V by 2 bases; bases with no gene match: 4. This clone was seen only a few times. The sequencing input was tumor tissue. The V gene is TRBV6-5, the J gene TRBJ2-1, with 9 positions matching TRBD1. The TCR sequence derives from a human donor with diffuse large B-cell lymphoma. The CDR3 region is CASSYRGQGDNEQFF. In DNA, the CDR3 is TGTGCCAGCAGTTACCGGGGACAGGGAGACAATGAGCAGTTCTTC.